One sample yielded the 24 T cell receptor beta chains listed below, sequenced in a study of vaccination effects on CD4 cells after COVID-19. Their specific antigens are unknown. Antigen-specific CD4+ T cells were expanded (with viral peptide pools) by the ViraFEST assay ahead of sequencing. Investigators separated out CD4+ T cells once about 10 days of culture had passed. None of these healthy vaccinees had been infected with SARS-CoV-2 before vaccination. TCRdb's table, derived via immunoSEQ multiplex PCR, lists solely in-frame clones and lacks some. The sample has about 23,000 clones, approximately 74% seen once; the top ten hold 11%. Here the sequenced sample was CD4+ T cells from PBMCs cultured with HCoV-NL63 spike peptides, taken before COVID-19 vaccination. The origin of the receptors is a human donor who received a COVID-19 vaccine.

The chain links TRBV12-5 to TRBJ2-5; D possibly uses TRBD1 or TRBD2 (5 bases each). This CDR3 is 15 amino acids long. V was clipped by 3 bases and J by 5 bases, with 16 bases between them. CDR1 is LGHNT and CDR2 is FRNRAP in the germline V gene. The CDR3 reads CASGFGTGAGETQYF. The CDR3 coding sequence is TGTGCTAGTGGTTTTGGTACCGGGGCCGGGGAGACCCAGTACTTC. Complete variable domain (other parts from reference TRBV12-5 and TRBJ2-5): DARVTQTPRHKVTEMGQEVTMRCQPILGHNTVFWYRQTMMQGLELLAYFRNRAPLDDSGMPKDRFSAEMPDATLATLKIQPSEPRDSAVYFCASGFGTGAGETQYFGPGTRLLVL.

A single count supports this clone. The chain is built from TRBV6-5 and TRBJ1-1, with unresolved D. The V end lost 8 bases, the J end lost 2 bases, and 3 bases lay between the germline ends. This CDR3 is built from 10 residues. The germline gives CDR1 MNHEY, CDR2 SVGAGI. CDR3 nucleotides: TGTGCCAGCCTAAACACTGAAGCTTTCTTT. Protein product: CASLNTEAFF.

The gene calls are TRBV24-1 and TRBJ1-4; a possible D gene is TRBD1 (5 bases). CDR1 is KGHDR, CDR2 SFDVKD, per germline. The CDR3 loop spans 15 amino acids. V was pared by 5 bases and J by 2 bases, with 11 bases between. CDR3 in amino acids: CATSGGGGTNEKLFF. CDR3 DNA sequence: TGTGCCACCAGTGGCGGCGGGGGGACTAATGAAAAACTGTTTTTT.

This chain links TRBV6-5 with TRBJ1-2; D remains unclear. CDR3 size: 14 residues. Trimming left V 7 bases short and J 1 base short, with 13 bases between. Germline CDR1 reads MNHEY; CDR2 reads SVGAGI. The CDR3 sequence: CASIWTEVNYGYTF. The DNA of the CDR3 is TGTGCCAGCATTTGGACGGAAGTTAACTATGGCTACACCTTC.

This clone was counted a single time. The J gene is TRBJ1-2, the V gene TRBV5-1; D is unresolved. CDR1 and CDR2 (germline): SGHRS, YFSETQ. CDR3 length: 15 residues. V lost 1 base, J lost 2 bases, and 12 bases lay in between. CDR3 nucleotides: TGCGCCAGCAGCTTGTCCCCTACAGAAAACTATGGCTACACCTTC. Protein: CASSLSPTENYGYTF. Full variable domain (remainder filled in from reference TRBV5-1 and TRBJ1-2): KAGVTQTPRYLIKTRGQQVTLSCSPISGHRSVSWYQQTPGQGLQFLFEYFSETQRNKGNFPGRFSGRQFSNSRSEMNVSTLELGDSALYLCASSLSPTENYGYTFGSGTRLTVV.

This clone occurred once. V usage is TRBV18 and J usage is TRBJ2-3, with 7 nucleotides matching TRBD1. Trimming removed 3 bases from V and 8 bases from J; junction bases left unmatched: 8. The CDR3 runs to 14 residues. The germline V gene encodes CDR1 KGHSH and CDR2 LQKENI. This CDR3 reads CASSPSTGESTQYF. The CDR3 nucleotides are TGTGCCAGCTCACCGTCAACAGGGGAGAGTACGCAGTATTTT.

The chain recombines TRBV5-5 with TRBJ1-2, with 11 positions matching TRBD1. Trimming took 0 bases from V and 4 from J; bases not matched to a gene: 8. The CDR3 totals 17 residues. Germline assignment: CDR1 SGHKS and CDR2 YYEKEE (reference sequence). CDR3 amino acids: CASSLDGTGGIVYGYTF. CDR3 DNA: TGTGCCAGCAGCTTGGATGGGACAGGGGGTATCGTCTATGGCTACACCTTC.

J is TRBJ2-3 and V is TRBV7-2; D possibly corresponds to TRBD1 (6 bases). The CDR3 covers 13 residues. Looked up from germline, CDR1 is SGHTA and CDR2 is FQGNSA. Trimming left V 6 bases short and J 2 bases short, with 9 bases between. The CDR3 nucleotides are TGTGCCAGCAGAGGACAGACCACAGATACGCAGTATTTT. Amino acids: CASRGQTTDTQYF.

The V call is TRBV5-4, the J call TRBJ1-2; 10 bases are a match to TRBD1. The trim removed 0 bases at V and 7 bases at J, leaving 6 bases unmatched. From germline, CDR1 is SGHNT and CDR2 YYREEE (reference sequence). The CDR3 covers 15 residues. CDR3 nucleotide sequence: TGTGCCAGCAGCTTGGCTCCGGGACAGGGGCGTGGCTACACCTTC. Its protein is CASSLAPGQGRGYTF. The full variable domain, in which reference TRBV5-4 and TRBJ1-2 provide the parts outside the CDR3, is ETGVTQSPTHLIKTRGQQVTLRCSSQSGHNTVSWYQQALGQGPQFIFQYYREEENGRGNFPPRFSGLQFPNYSSELNVNALELDDSALYLCASSLAPGQGRGYTFGSGTRLTVV.

V and J are TRBV7-2 and TRBJ2-2, with TRBD1 matching over 7 bases. Germline assignment: CDR1 SGHTA and CDR2 FQGNSA. This CDR3 has 15 amino acids. With 3 bases clipped from V and 6 bases from J, the junction kept 7 bases outside the gene matches. The CDR3 nucleotides read TGTGCCAGCAGCTTCGAGACAGGGTTTCCCGGGGAGCTGTTTTTT. It translates to CASSFETGFPGELFF.

The V call is TRBV19, the J call TRBJ2-2; 12 bases are a match to TRBD2. CDR1 and CDR2 from the germline V gene are LNHDA and SQIVND (reference sequence). The CDR3 consists of 17 residues. Trimming cost V 7 bases and J 5 bases; bases outside gene matches: 11. The CDR3 nucleotides read TGTGCCAGTACCTCGACTAGCGGGAGATCCGGGACCGGGGAGCTGTTTTTT. It codes for CASTSTSGRSGTGELFF.

This clone occurred a few times. The chain has TRBV4-1 and TRBJ1-6; D unclear. This CDR3 is built from 12 residues. V was clipped by 3 bases and J by 9 bases, with 6 bases between them. CDR1 MGHRA and CDR2 YSYEKL come from the germline V gene. CDR3 in DNA: TGCGCCAGCAGCCAGATTGGTTCACCCCTCCACTTT. Its protein product is CASSQIGSPLHF.

This clone is medium-sized (0.01 to 0.1%) within its sample. The rearrangement links TRBV30 to TRBJ2-5; 8 bases agree with TRBD1. This CDR3 comprises 15 residues. V shed 1 base, J shed 5 bases, and the junction held 9 bases outside the gene matches. Looked up from germline, CDR1 is GTSNPN and CDR2 is SVGIG (reference sequence). CDR3 loop: CAWSGGQGASETQYF. As DNA, the CDR3 is TGTGCCTGGAGTGGGGGGCAGGGGGCGTCGGAGACCCAGTACTTC.

This chain joins TRBV5-1 and TRBJ2-5; the match to TRBD2 covers 10 bases. The CDR3 extends over 14 amino acids. From germline, CDR1 is SGHRS and CDR2 YFSETQ. The V gene end was trimmed by 7 bases and the J gene end by 3 bases; junction bases not matched to a gene: 6. The CDR3 region is CASRPLAGKETQYF. CDR3 sequence (DNA): TGCGCCAGCCGTCCACTAGCGGGAAAAGAGACCCAGTACTTC. The whole variable domain, filled in from reference TRBV5-1 and TRBJ2-5, reads KAGVTQTPRYLIKTRGQQVTLSCSPISGHRSVSWYQQTPGQGLQFLFEYFSETQRNKGNFPGRFSGRQFSNSRSEMNVSTLELGDSALYLCASRPLAGKETQYFGPGTRLLVL.

The chain links TRBV5-1 to TRBJ2-7, with D tentatively TRBD2 (5 bases). Germline V gene data show CDR1 as SGHRS and CDR2 as YFSETQ. This CDR3 is built from 16 residues. The V and J ends lost 3 bases and 0 bases respectively, with 16 bases between them. The CDR3 DNA reads TGCGCCAGCAGCTCCGACTCCCGGGGAGCCTCCTACGAGCAGTACTTC. This sequence encodes CASSSDSRGASYEQYF.

This chain connects TRBV7-9 to TRBJ2-3; TRBD2 matches 8 bases. CDR3 length equals 14 residues. CDR1 is SEHNR, CDR2 FQNEAQ, per germline (reference sequence). Unmatched junction bases numbered 0, after V lost 3 bases and J lost 1 base. DNA for the CDR3: TGTGCCAGCAGCTTCGGGGGGGGCACAGATACGCAGTATTTT. This sequence encodes CASSFGGGTDTQYF.

The CDR3 DNA reads TGTGCCAGCTCCCCCGGGGACTACATAATGGGCTACACCTTC. Encoded protein: CASSPGDYIMGYTF. V is TRBV5-4 and J is TRBJ1-2; D is perhaps TRBD1 (5 bases). Germline V lookup: CDR1 SGHNT, CDR2 YYREEE (reference sequence). V shed 7 bases and J shed 8 bases, with 21 bases lying between them. The CDR3 sequence is 14 residues long.

This sequence joins TRBV20-1 and TRBJ1-1; tentatively, D is TRBD1 (5 bases). This CDR3 has 12 residues. Germline CDR1 and CDR2: DFQATT and SNEGSKA (reference sequence). V was trimmed by 3 bases and J by 3 bases, leaving 8 bases between them. The DNA of the CDR3 is TGCAGTGCTAGTCGCAGGGACACTGAAGCTTTCTTT. Its translation: CSASRRDTEAFF.

This clone was observed a handful of times. J is TRBJ1-5 and V is TRBV7-2; D perhaps matches TRBD1 (5 bases). The V and J ends lost 1 base and 4 bases respectively, with 11 bases between them. The CDR3 extends over 15 amino acids. Germline values: CDR1 SGHTA, CDR2 FQGNSA. The CDR3 DNA follows: TGTGCCAGCAGCTTAGGAGGGTCAGGGAATCAGCCCCAGCATTTT. Translating gives CASSLGGSGNQPQHF. Together with reference TRBV7-2 and TRBJ1-5, the CDR3 gives the full variable domain: GAGVSQSPSNKVTEKGKDVELRCDPISGHTALYWYRQSLGQGLEFLIYFQGNSAPDKSGLPSDRFSAERTGGSVSTLTIQRTQQEDSAVYLCASSLGGSGNQPQHFGDGTRLSIL.

This clone was observed a single time. This sequence joins TRBV25-1 and TRBJ2-2, with no clear D. Trimming shortened V by 3 bases and J by 7 bases, and 9 bases separated the two germline ends. The germline CDR1 and CDR2 sequences are MGHDK and SYGVNS. This CDR3 spans 13 amino acids. CDR3 loop: CASSDPPDGELFF. In nucleotides, the CDR3 is TGTGCCAGCAGTGACCCGCCAGACGGGGAGCTGTTTTTT. The full variable domain, rest sourced from reference TRBV25-1 and TRBJ2-2, is EADIYQTPRYLVIGTGKKITLECSQTMGHDKMYWYQQDPGMELHLIHYSYGVNSTEKGDLSSESTVSRIRTEHFPLTLESARPSHTSQYLCASSDPPDGELFFGEGSRLTVL.

Judged by abundance, this clone is medium-sized. The CDR3 DNA reads as TGTGCCAGTAGTACGCCCGGGACGGGTAGCTCACCCCTCCACTTT. Protein sequence: CASSTPGTGSSPLHF. V gene TRBV19 combines with J gene TRBJ1-6; possibly TRBD1 for D (5 bases). V lost 4 bases to trimming and J lost 10 bases, with 17 bases between them. Germline V gene sequence: CDR1 LNHDA, CDR2 SQIVND (reference sequence). The CDR3 runs 15 residues. Drawing the rest from reference TRBV19 and TRBJ1-6, the complete variable domain is DGGITQSPKYLFRKEGQNVTLSCEQNLNHDAMYWYRQDPGQGLRLIYYSQIVNDFQKGDIAEGYSVSREKKESFPLTVTSAQKNPTAFYLCASSTPGTGSSPLHFGNGTRLTVT.

The J gene is TRBJ2-7, the V gene TRBV10-3, with D possibly called TRBD1 or TRBD2 (5 bases each). The V gene's germline CDR1 is ENHRY and CDR2 SYGVKD. CDR3 length: 17 residues. Trimming removed 0 bases from V and 3 bases from J, with 18 bases in between. The CDR3 protein is CAISESPPSGTLYEQYF. The CDR3 DNA reads as TGTGCCATCAGTGAGTCGCCTCCTTCCGGGACCCTCTACGAGCAGTACTTC.

The gene calls are TRBV7-9 and TRBJ2-5; possibly TRBD2 for D (6 bases). V was trimmed by 5 bases and J by 2 bases, leaving 15 bases between them. The CDR3 covers 15 residues. Per germline, CDR1 SEHNR and CDR2 FQNEAQ (reference sequence). Here the CDR3 reads CASSPGTFGQETQYF. For the CDR3, the DNA is TGTGCCAGCAGCCCAGGGACTTTTGGACAAGAGACCCAGTACTTC.

This clone was picked up a small number of times. The chain recombines TRBV11-3 with TRBJ1-6; maybe TRBD1 (6 bases). Looked up from germline, CDR1 is SGHNT and CDR2 is YENEEA. V lost 2 bases and J lost 9, with 14 bases in between. This CDR3 has 15 residues. The CDR3: CASSLSGQPPSPLHF. The CDR3 DNA is TGTGCCAGCAGCTTATCTGGACAGCCACCTTCACCCCTCCACTTT.